This T cell receptor (beta chain) came from a study of regulatory T cells in long-lasting Graves disease. The study's findings and limits: Repertoires from persistent disease leaned toward TRBV28, TRBJ1-2 and TRBJ2-5.

Time point noted: persistent/refractory GD, antithyroid drugs over 5 years with positive TRAb. RNA extracted from PBMCs served as the sequencing template. The authors diagnosed Graves' disease using American Thyroid Association guidelines. To make TCR beta libraries, researchers used iRepertoire HTBI primers and Arm-PCR of CDR3 regions. Via MiXCR, TCRdb re-called the multiplex PCR reads, giving one row per CDR3 protein. This repertoire shows 500,000 to 800,000 distinct CDR3 sequences, about 32% found once; its top ten account for about two fifths. The ends lost 4 bases at V and 0 bases at J; junction bases unmatched: 8. This CDR3 spans 16 amino acids. The germline CDR1 and CDR2 sequences are MDHEN and SYDVKM. This clonotype was recorded at least ten times. What it binds is not known.

The chain recombines TRBV28 with TRBJ1-1; 7 nucleotides match TRBD1. The source of this sequence is a female donor with Graves disease. The material sequenced was peripheral blood mononuclear cells (PBMCs), taken when the disease was refractory, from a patient treated with antithyroid drugs. The CDR3 DNA reads TGTGCCAGCAGTTCCCCGGGAGGGGGCCTGAACACTGAAGCTTTCTTT. This codes for CASSSPGGGLNTEAFF.